Listed below are T cell receptor beta chains from one sample, sequenced in a study of T cells in Graves' hyperthyroidism and ophthalmopathy. TCRdb reprocessed the multiplex PCR reads via MiXCR and lists one record per CDR3 protein. The sample records around 600,000 distinct CDR3 sequences, about 15% being singletons. Sequences were obtained from blood. Source of these receptors: a woman aged 45 to 65 with Graves' ophthalmopathy. Both conserved end residues are part of each CDR3. D genes are given only for firm matches. Only some rows state a clone size, as once, few, many or a class for expanded clones.

v_gene	j_gene	d_gene	abundance	CDR3nt	CDR3aa
TRBV11-2	TRBJ2-3	TRBD1	many	TGTGCCAGCAGCTTACGAGGACAGGGAACAGATACGCAGTATTTT	CASSLRGQGTDTQYF
TRBV15	TRBJ1-1	NA	NA	TGTGCCACCAGCAGAGGGACGATCGACACTGAAGCTTTCTTT	CATSRGTIDTEAFF
TRBV7-3	TRBJ2-1	TRBD2	many	TGTGCCAGCAGCTTCGGCCGGGGGGGGTTCCATGAGCAGTTCTTC	CASSFGRGGFHEQFF
TRBV3-1	TRBJ2-1	TRBD2	NA	TGTGCCAGCAGCTACACTAGCGGGAGGGAAAGATATTACAATGAGCAGTTCTTC	CASSYTSGRERYYNEQFF
TRBV7-9	TRBJ1-1	NA	many	TGTGCCAGCAGCTTAGGGCCGATCACTGAAGCTTTCTTT	CASSLGPITEAFF
TRBV7-9	TRBJ2-7	NA	few	TGTGCCAGCAGCTTCCCTGAGGGCGAGCAGTACTTC	CASSFPEGEQYF
TRBV9	TRBJ2-2	NA	NA	TGTGCCAGCAGCGTAGGGGGGGCAGGGCAGAACACCGGGGAGCTGTTTTTT	CASSVGGAGQNTGELFF
TRBV11-2	TRBJ2-5	TRBD2	NA	TGTGCCAGCAGCGGGACTAGCGGAGGGGGGTACCAAGAGACCCAGTACTTC	CASSGTSGGGYQETQYF
TRBV11-3	TRBJ2-2	NA	NA	TGTGCCAGCAGCTTAGGTCCGGAAACCGGGGAGCTGTTTTTT	CASSLGPETGELFF
TRBV5-6	TRBJ2-7	NA	few	TGTGCCAGCAGCTTGGCCGGTCAGGCCTTACGTAATTCCTACGAGCAGTACTTC	CASSLAGQALRNSYEQYF
TRBV29-1	TRBJ2-1	NA	many	TGCAGCGTTCATACACTTAGCTCCTACAATGAGCAGTTCTTC	CSVHTLSSYNEQFF
TRBV2	TRBJ2-5	NA	NA	TGTGCCAGCAGTGAAGCTCGGTACCAAGAGACCCAGCACTTC	CASSEARYQETQHF
TRBV6-1	TRBJ2-5	NA	NA	TGTGCCAGCAGTTATGCTGGAGAGACCCAGTACTTC	CASSYAGETQYF
TRBV6-2/TRBV6-3	TRBJ2-2	NA	NA	TGTGCCAGCAGTGCCCAGACAGACGGGTCCGGGGAGCTGTTTTTT	CASSAQTDGSGELFF
TRBV2	TRBJ2-3	TRBD2	many	TGTGCCAGCGCCCGGGGGGAGGAGTATACGCAGTATTTT	CASARGEEYTQYF
TRBV7-2	TRBJ1-5	NA	many	TGTGCCAGCAGCTCACATAGCAATCAGCCCCAGCATTTT	CASSSHSNQPQHF
TRBV24-1	TRBJ2-1	TRBD1	NA	TGTGCCACCAGGACTGGGACAGGGTGGGAGAATGAGCAGTTCTTC	CATRTGTGWENEQFF
TRBV12-3/TRBV12-4	TRBJ1-2	TRBD1	NA	TGTGCCAGCAGCGCGACAGGGGCCGATGGCTACACCTTC	CASSATGADGYTF
TRBV7-9	TRBJ1-4	TRBD1	NA	TGTGCCAGCAGTTATTCCGACAGGGATAATGAAAAACTGTTTTTT	CASSYSDRDNEKLFF
TRBV18	TRBJ1-2	NA	many	TGTGCCAGCTCACCACCGGCAGGACGCTATGGCTACACCTTC	CASSPPAGRYGYTF
TRBV19	TRBJ1-5	NA	many	TGTGCCAGTAGTACAGGGTCGGGAGGCAATCAGCCCCAGCATTTT	CASSTGSGGNQPQHF
TRBV28	TRBJ1-6	NA	NA	TGTGCCAGCAGTCCCCGGCTCCGGCATTTTGAGAATTCACCCCTCCACTTT	CASSPRLRHFENSPLHF
TRBV4-3	TRBJ2-7	TRBD1	few	TGCGCCAGCAGCCAAGGTCGGACAGGGTATCTCTACGAGCAGTACTTC	CASSQGRTGYLYEQYF
TRBV19	TRBJ2-1	TRBD2	few	TGTGCCAGTAGTCCCACTCCGGGAGGTTCGTTCAATGAGCAGTTCTTC	CASSPTPGGSFNEQFF
TRBV24-1	TRBJ2-3	TRBD2	NA	TGTGCCACCAGTGATTATAGCGGGAGGGCCGGAGATACGCAGTATTTT	CATSDYSGRAGDTQYF
TRBV5-1	TRBJ1-2	TRBD1	NA	TGCGCCAGCAGCTTGGAGGGGGCTGGTGGCTACACCTTC	CASSLEGAGGYTF
TRBV12-5	TRBJ1-1	NA	many	TGTGCTAGTGGTTTGGGTCTGAACACTGAAGCTTTCTTT	CASGLGLNTEAFF
TRBV11-3	TRBJ2-5	TRBD1	few	TGTGCCAGCAGCGCCGGGACAGCAGGGGAGACCCAGTACTTC	CASSAGTAGETQYF
TRBV2	TRBJ1-5	TRBD1	NA	TGTGCCAGCAACAGGGGGGACCACAATCAGCCCCAGCATTTT	CASNRGDHNQPQHF
TRBV6-5	TRBJ1-5	NA	NA	TGTGCCAGCAGTTACTCGGGATTAGACAATCAGCCCCAGCATTTT	CASSYSGLDNQPQHF
TRBV10-3	TRBJ2-3	NA	NA	TGTGCCATCAGTGATTACGGCAGAGCTAGCACAGATACGCAGTATTTT	CAISDYGRASTDTQYF
TRBV15	TRBJ2-3	NA	few	TGTGCCACCAGCCGCACCGGGTTTACAGATACGCAGTATTTT	CATSRTGFTDTQYF
TRBV7-9	TRBJ1-4	TRBD1	few	TGTGCCAGCAGCCTTCTCTCGGGACAGGGGCCTAATGAAAAACTGTTTTTT	CASSLLSGQGPNEKLFF
TRBV7-2	TRBJ2-7	TRBD2	many	TGTGCCAGCAGTTTTGGACTAGCGGGCGAGCAGTACTTC	CASSFGLAGEQYF
TRBV6-2/TRBV6-3	TRBJ1-3	NA	NA	TGTGCCAGCAGTTATAGAAGAGGCACCATATATTTT	CASSYRRGTIYF
TRBV20-1	TRBJ2-5	NA	few	TGCAGTGCTAGCCCGGGGGCCAACGGAGAGACCCAGTACTTC	CSASPGANGETQYF
TRBV24-1	TRBJ1-5	TRBD1	NA	TGTGCCACCAGTGATACAGCCTCGGGGACAGACTATAGCAATCAGCCCCAGCATTTT	CATSDTASGTDYSNQPQHF
TRBV7-2	TRBJ2-2	TRBD1	many	TGTGCCAGCAGCTTCCAGGGGGCGTGGAACACCGGGGAGCTGTTTTTT	CASSFQGAWNTGELFF
TRBV3-1	TRBJ2-1	NA	many	TGTGCCAGCAGCCAAGATCCACGGGGAGACGATGAGCAGTTCTTC	CASSQDPRGDDEQFF
TRBV5-1	TRBJ2-1	NA	few	TGCGCCAGCAGCTTCGACTCACACAATGAGCAGTTCTTC	CASSFDSHNEQFF
TRBV10-3	TRBJ1-1	NA	NA	TGTGCCATCAGTGGGACACCCATGAACACTGAAGCTTTCTTT	CAISGTPMNTEAFF
TRBV6-2/TRBV6-3	TRBJ1-1	NA	many	TGTGCCAGCACCAAGACTAAGTGGGACACTGAAGCTTTCTTT	CASTKTKWDTEAFF
TRBV7-3	TRBJ2-5	TRBD1	few	TGTGCCAGCAGCTCTGGGACAGAAGAGACCCAGTACTTC	CASSSGTEETQYF
TRBV4-1	TRBJ2-1	NA	NA	TGCGCCAGCAGCCAAGTCGGGAGACTCTACGAGCAGTTCTTC	CASSQVGRLYEQFF
TRBV20-1	TRBJ1-4	NA	NA	TGCGGTGCTAGAGATCCCAGCGCCTTAGAAAAACTGTTTTTT	CGARDPSALEKLFF
TRBV20-1	TRBJ2-2	TRBD2	NA	TGCAGTGCCACCTTTTTAGCGGGAGGGCCCGGGGAGCTGTTTTTT	CSATFLAGGPGELFF
TRBV9	TRBJ2-7	NA	NA	TGTGCCAGCAGTCCCGGCGGAGGGAGCGCCAGCCCCTACGAGCAGTACTTC	CASSPGGGSASPYEQYF
TRBV6-2/TRBV6-3	TRBJ1-1	NA	NA	TGTGCCAGCAGTTACGTTCGGCAAGATCGGGCTTTCTTT	CASSYVRQDRAFF
TRBV2	TRBJ1-1	TRBD1	many	TGTGCCAGCAGTGAAGCGCCAGGGACAGGGTACGGAGACACTGAAGCTTTCTTT	CASSEAPGTGYGDTEAFF
TRBV15	TRBJ2-3	TRBD1	few	TGTGCCACGGGGGACAGGGGCCCAGATACGCAGTATTTT	CATGDRGPDTQYF
TRBV12-3/TRBV12-4	TRBJ2-3	TRBD2	many	TGTGCCAGCAGTTTGGGACTAGCGGCCCGCACAGATACGCAGTATTTT	CASSLGLAARTDTQYF
TRBV18	TRBJ1-5	NA	many	TGTGCCAGCTCACCTTTTGGGGGGACATCTCAGCCCCAGCATTTT	CASSPFGGTSQPQHF
TRBV19	TRBJ2-3	NA	NA	TGTGCCAGGTTAAGGGGTAGCACAGATACGCAGTATTTT	CARLRGSTDTQYF
TRBV14	TRBJ2-1	NA	many	TGTGCCAGCAGCCATTCGGTAGCTTGGGATGAGCAGTTCTTC	CASSHSVAWDEQFF
TRBV29-1	TRBJ2-1	NA	NA	TGCAGCGTTACCCCAATCGTCTACAGTGAGCAGTTCTTC	CSVTPIVYSEQFF